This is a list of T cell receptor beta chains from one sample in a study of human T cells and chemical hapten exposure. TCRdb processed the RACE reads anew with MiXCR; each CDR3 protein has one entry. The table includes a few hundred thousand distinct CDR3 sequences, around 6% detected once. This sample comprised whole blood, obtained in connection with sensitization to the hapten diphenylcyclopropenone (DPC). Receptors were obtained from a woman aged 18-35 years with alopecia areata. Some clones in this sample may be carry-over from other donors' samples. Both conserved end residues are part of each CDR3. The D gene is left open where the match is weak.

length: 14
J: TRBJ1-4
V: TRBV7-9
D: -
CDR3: CASSLSGANEKLFF

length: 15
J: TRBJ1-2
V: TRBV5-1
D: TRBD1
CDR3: CASSFTGESSYGYTF

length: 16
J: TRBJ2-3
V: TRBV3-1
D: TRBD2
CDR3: CASSQARSGGSDTQYF

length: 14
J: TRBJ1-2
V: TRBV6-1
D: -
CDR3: CASSYATTTYGYTF

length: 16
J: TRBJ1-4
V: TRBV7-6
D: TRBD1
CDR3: CASSFGWTGGVEKLFF

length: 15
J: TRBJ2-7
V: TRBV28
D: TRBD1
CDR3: CASSLVEQGSYEQYF

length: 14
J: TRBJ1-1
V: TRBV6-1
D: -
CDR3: CASSDSDSHTEAFF

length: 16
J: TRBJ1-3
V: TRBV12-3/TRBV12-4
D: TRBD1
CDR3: CASRRSGQGAGNTIYF

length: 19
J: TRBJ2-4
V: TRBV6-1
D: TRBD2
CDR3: CASSETLAGAAGAKNIQYF

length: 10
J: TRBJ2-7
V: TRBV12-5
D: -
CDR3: CANPRDEQYF

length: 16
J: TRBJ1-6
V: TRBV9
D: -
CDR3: CASSVGDRSYNSPLHF

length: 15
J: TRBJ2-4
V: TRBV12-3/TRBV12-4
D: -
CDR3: CASSLEGTAKNIQYF

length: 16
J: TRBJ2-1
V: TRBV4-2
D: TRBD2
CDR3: CASSQTLAGGSNEQFF

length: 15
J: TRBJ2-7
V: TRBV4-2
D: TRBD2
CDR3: CASSQEVGGGYEQYF

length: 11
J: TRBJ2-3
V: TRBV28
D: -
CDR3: CASGLLDTQYF

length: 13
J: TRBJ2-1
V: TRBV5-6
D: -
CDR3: CASSPDSYNEQFF

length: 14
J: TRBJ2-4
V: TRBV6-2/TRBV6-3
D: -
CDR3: CASTRGVSSNIQYF

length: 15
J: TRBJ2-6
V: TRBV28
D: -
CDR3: CASSRDSSGANVLTF

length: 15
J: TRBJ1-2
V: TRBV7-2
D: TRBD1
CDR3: CASSSDRGPNYGYTF

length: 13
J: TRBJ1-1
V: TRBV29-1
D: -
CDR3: CSVGRGPNTEAFF

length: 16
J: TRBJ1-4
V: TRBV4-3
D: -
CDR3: CASSQDRGTPSEKLFF

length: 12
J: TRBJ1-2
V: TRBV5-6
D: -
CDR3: CASSFFRAGYTF

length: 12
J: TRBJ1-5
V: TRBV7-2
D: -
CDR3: CASSLEGPPQHF

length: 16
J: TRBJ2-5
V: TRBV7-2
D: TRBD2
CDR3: CASSLRTSGLWETQYF

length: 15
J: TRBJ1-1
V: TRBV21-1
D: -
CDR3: CASSKTATSDTEAFF

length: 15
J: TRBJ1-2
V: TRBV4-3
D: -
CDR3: CASSNDMDNNYGYTF

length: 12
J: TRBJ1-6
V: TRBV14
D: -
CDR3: CASSHAVSPLHF

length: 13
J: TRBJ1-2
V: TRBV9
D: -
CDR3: CASSARQFYGYTF

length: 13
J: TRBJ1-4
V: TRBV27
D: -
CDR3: CASSFWIGEKLFF

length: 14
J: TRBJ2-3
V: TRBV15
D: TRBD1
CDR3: CATTGGRYTDTQYF

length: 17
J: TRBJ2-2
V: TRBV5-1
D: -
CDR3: CASSLGPRAGDTGELFF

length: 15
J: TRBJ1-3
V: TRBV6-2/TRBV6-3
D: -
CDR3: CASSRPELSGNTIYF

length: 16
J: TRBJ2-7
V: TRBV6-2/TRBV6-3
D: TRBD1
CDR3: CASSTMNRDRGHEQYF